Below are 7 T cell receptor beta chains sequenced from a single sample in a study of cytomegalovirus exposure and HLA in healthy donors. TCRdb's copy holds only in-frame clones and misses some; the assay was immunoSEQ multiplex PCR. The sample includes around 70,000 clones, 85% to 95% seen only once; the top ten take under 2%. Sequenced material: PBMCs. The receptors here all came from a woman between 18 and 30 years old in good health and CMV-seropositive.

CDR3 amino acids: CASSTQDRAGFQETQYF. In DNA, the CDR3 is TGTGCCAGTAGTACCCAGGACAGGGCGGGTTTCCAAGAGACCCAGTACTTC. The gene calls are TRBV19 and TRBJ2-5; 8 bases fit TRBD1. This CDR3 region has 17 residues. V lost 4 bases to trimming and J lost 1 base; unmatched junction nucleotides: 11. In germline, CDR1 is LNHDA, CDR2 SQIVND (reference sequence).

The genes are TRBV21-1 and TRBJ1-6; the DNA was not compared with TRBD1, the D call given in the table. TRBV21-1 is listed as a pseudogene. This CDR3 spans 15 amino acids. The DNA of the CDR3 is TGTGCCAGCACCGGACTGGGGGACAGGGATTCACCCCTCCACTTT. Translated, it gives CASTGLGDRDSPLHF.

V usage is TRBV4-1 and J usage is TRBJ2-3; D is perhaps TRBD1 (7 bases). The CDR3 runs to 16 residues. Germline values: CDR1 MGHRA, CDR2 YSYEKL. V was clipped by 4 bases and J by 3 bases, with 17 bases between them. The CDR3 sequence is CASSPSTGRRTDTQYF. The CDR3 DNA sequence: TGCGCCAGCAGCCCTTCGACAGGGAGGAGAACAGATACGCAGTATTTT.

J is TRBJ2-7 and V is TRBV5-4; tentative D call: TRBD1 (6 bases). Looked up from germline, CDR1 is SGHNT and CDR2 is YYREEE (reference sequence). This CDR3 has 12 residues. Deletions cut 5 bases from V and 2 bases from J, with 8 bases between. The CDR3 bases are TGTGCCAGCAGTAACAGGGCCTACGAGCAGTACTTC. As protein: CASSNRAYEQYF.

J is TRBJ2-5 and V is TRBV19; 9 bases line up with TRBD1. V shed 3 bases, J shed 5 bases, and the junction held 13 bases outside the gene matches. The V gene's germline CDR1 is LNHDA and CDR2 SQIVND (reference sequence). CDR3 length equals 17 residues. DNA for the CDR3: TGTGCCAGTAGTATTGGGAGCGGGACAGGGAGGTCTGAGACCCAGTACTTC. Its translation is CASSIGSGTGRSETQYF. Full variable domain (remainder filled in from reference TRBV19 and TRBJ2-5): DGGITQSPKYLFRKEGQNVTLSCEQNLNHDAMYWYRQDPGQGLRLIYYSQIVNDFQKGDIAEGYSVSREKKESFPLTVTSAQKNPTAFYLCASSIGSGTGRSETQYFGPGTRLLVL.

The gene calls are TRBV5-1 and TRBJ2-7; the match to TRBD2 covers 8 bases. Trimming took 0 bases from V and 3 from J; bases not matched to a gene: 5. CDR3 length: 15 amino acids. Per germline, CDR1 SGHRS and CDR2 YFSETQ. CDR3 in amino acids: CASSLAGGAGYEQYF. DNA of the CDR3: TGCGCCAGCAGCTTGGCCGGGGGGGCCGGCTACGAGCAGTACTTC.

This rearrangement joins TRBV30 to TRBJ2-5; 7 bases agree with TRBD1. The junction had 4 bases not matched to a gene; V was cut back by 4 bases and J by 5 bases. The CDR3 is 12 residues long. Germline assignment: CDR1 GTSNPN and CDR2 SVGIG (reference sequence). The CDR3 DNA is TGTGCCTGGAAAACAGGGGTGGAGACCCAGTACTTC. This gives the protein CAWKTGVETQYF.